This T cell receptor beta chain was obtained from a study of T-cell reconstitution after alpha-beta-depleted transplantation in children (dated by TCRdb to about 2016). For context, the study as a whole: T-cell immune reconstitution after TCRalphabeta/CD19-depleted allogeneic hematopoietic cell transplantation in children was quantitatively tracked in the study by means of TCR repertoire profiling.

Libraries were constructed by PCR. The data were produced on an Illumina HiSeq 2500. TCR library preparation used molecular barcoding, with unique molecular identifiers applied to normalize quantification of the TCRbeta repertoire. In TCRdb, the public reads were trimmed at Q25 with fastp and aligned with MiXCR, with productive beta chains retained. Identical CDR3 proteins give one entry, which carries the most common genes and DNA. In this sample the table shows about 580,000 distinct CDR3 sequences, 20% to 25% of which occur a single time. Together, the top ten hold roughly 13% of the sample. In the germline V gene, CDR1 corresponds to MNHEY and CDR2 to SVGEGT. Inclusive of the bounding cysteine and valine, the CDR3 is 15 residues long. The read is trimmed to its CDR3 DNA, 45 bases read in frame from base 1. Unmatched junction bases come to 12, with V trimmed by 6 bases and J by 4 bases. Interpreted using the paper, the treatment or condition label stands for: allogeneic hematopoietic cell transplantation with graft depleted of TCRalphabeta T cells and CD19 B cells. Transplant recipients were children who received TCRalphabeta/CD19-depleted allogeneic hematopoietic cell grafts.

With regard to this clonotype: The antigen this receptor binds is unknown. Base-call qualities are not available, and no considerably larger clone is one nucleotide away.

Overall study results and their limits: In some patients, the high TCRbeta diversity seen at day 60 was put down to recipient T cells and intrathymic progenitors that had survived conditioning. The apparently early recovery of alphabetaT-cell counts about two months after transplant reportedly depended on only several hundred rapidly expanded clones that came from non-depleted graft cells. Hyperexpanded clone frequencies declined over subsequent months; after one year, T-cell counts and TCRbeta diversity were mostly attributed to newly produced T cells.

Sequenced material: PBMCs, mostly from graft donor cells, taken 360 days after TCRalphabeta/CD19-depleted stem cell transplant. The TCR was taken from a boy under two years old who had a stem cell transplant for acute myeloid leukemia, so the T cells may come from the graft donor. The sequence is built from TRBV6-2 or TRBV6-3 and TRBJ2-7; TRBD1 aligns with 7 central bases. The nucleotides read TGTGCCAGCAGCCACGGACAGGCGGCCTTTTACGAGCAGTACGTC. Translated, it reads CASSHGQAAFYEQYV.